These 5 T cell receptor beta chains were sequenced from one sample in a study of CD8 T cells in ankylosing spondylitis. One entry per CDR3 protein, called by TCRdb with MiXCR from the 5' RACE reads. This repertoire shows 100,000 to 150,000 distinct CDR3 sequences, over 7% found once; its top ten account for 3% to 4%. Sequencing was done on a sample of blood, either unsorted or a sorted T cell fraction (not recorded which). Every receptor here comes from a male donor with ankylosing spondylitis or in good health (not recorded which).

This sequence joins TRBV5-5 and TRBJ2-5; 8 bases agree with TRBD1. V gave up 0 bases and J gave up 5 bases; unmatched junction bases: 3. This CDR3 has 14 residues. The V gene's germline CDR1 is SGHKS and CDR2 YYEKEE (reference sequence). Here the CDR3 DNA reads TGTGCCAGCAGCTTGGCAGGGGGCTGGGAGACCCAGTACTTC. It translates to CASSLAGGWETQYF.

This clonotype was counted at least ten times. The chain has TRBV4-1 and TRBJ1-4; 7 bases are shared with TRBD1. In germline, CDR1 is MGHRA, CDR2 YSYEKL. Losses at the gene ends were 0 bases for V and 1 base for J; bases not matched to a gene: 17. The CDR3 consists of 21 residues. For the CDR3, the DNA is TGCGCCAGCAGCCAAGATTTGTCCTGGCAGGGGGAGTTTTTAACTAATGAAAAACTGTTTTTT. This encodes CASSQDLSWQGEFLTNEKLFF.

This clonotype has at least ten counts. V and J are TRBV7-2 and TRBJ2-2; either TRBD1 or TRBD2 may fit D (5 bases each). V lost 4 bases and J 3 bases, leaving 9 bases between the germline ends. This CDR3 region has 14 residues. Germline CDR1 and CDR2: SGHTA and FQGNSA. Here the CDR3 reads CASSWGPDTGELFF. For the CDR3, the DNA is TGTGCCAGCAGCTGGGGACCCGACACCGGGGAGCTGTTTTTT.

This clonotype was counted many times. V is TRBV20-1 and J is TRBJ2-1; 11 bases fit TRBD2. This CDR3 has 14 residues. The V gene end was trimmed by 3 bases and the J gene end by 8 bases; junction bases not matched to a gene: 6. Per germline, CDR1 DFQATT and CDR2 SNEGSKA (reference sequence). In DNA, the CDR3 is TGCAGTGCTAGGCCGGGACTAGCGGACGATGAGCAGTTCTTC. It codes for CSARPGLADDEQFF.

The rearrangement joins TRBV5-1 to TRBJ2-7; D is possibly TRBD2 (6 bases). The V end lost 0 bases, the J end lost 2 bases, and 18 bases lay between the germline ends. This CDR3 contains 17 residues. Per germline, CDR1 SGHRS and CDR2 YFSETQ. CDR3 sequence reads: CASSLGSGGPFPYEQYF. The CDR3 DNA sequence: TGCGCCAGCAGCTTGGGTTCCGGGGGTCCCTTCCCCTACGAGCAGTACTTC.